This is a list of T cell receptor beta chains from one sample in a study of blood T cell repertoires in COVID-19. The table came from immunoSEQ multiplex PCR; TCRdb's copy has only in-frame clones and leaves some out. The table shows around 20,000 clones, with 88% occurring only once. The sample taken for sequencing was peripheral blood. The receptors stem from a human donor in a cohort sampled during active COVID-19. The donor label of this sample is uncertain. The CDR3 runs from the conserved cysteine through the conserved F or W. A D gene is named only where the DNA matches it firmly. Clone sizes are given selectively: once, few, many, or a class where the clone is expanded.

CDR3nt | CDR3aa | j_gene | v_gene | abundance | d_gene
TGTGCCAGCAGTCCGTCGACTAGCGGGAGGTGGGATACGCAGTATTTT | CASSPSTSGRWDTQYF | TRBJ2-3 | TRBV28 | NA | TRBD2
TGTGCCAGCAGCTTCGGACTAGGGGAGGCCCAGTACTTC | CASSFGLGEAQYF | TRBJ2-5 | TRBV11-2 | NA | TRBD2
TGTGCCTGGAGTGTGGGGGGGATATTAGATACGCAGTATTTT | CAWSVGGILDTQYF | TRBJ2-3 | TRBV30 | NA | TRBD2
TGTGCCAGCAGCTTGGGGGGGCACTCTGGAAACACCATATATTTT | CASSLGGHSGNTIYF | TRBJ1-3 | TRBV5-4 | NA | NA
TGTGCCAGCAGCTTGAGGGACACATCACCCCTCCACTTT | CASSLRDTSPLHF | TRBJ1-6 | TRBV5-6 | NA | NA
TGCGCCAGCAGCTTAGACGGGACTAATGAAAAACTGTTTTTT | CASSLDGTNEKLFF | TRBJ1-4 | TRBV5-1 | NA | NA
TGTGCCAGCAGCTTAGTCGGGAACACCGGGGAGCTGTTTTTT | CASSLVGNTGELFF | TRBJ2-2 | TRBV7-9 | few | NA
TGTGCCACCAGCAGAGGCACGACGGAGGGCCAAGAGACCCAGTACTTC | CATSRGTTEGQETQYF | TRBJ2-5 | TRBV15 | NA | NA
TGTGCCAGCAGCTTAGGGAGCTCTTCCACTCAAGAGACCCAGTACTTC | CASSLGSSSTQETQYF | TRBJ2-5 | TRBV11-3 | NA | NA
TGTGCCAGCAGCACTAGGGGGCTAGGCCAAGAGACCCAGTACTTC | CASSTRGLGQETQYF | TRBJ2-5 | TRBV7-9 | NA | TRBD1
TGTGCCACCAGTCGGGTGTCCTACAATGAGCAGTTCTTC | CATSRVSYNEQFF | TRBJ2-1 | TRBV24-1 | NA | NA
TGCGCCAGCAGCCTCTTGCCCCCGGGACAGGGGAGCTATGGCTACACCTTC | CASSLLPPGQGSYGYTF | TRBJ1-2 | TRBV5-1 | NA | TRBD1
TGCAGCGTTCAGGACACGTACACAGATACGCAGTATTTT | CSVQDTYTDTQYF | TRBJ2-3 | TRBV29-1 | once | NA
TGCGCCAGCAGCCCGTGGGACAGGGGGGAGCAGTACTTC | CASSPWDRGEQYF | TRBJ2-7 | TRBV5-1 | NA | TRBD1
TGTGCCAGCTCACCACAGGGGCATGCTGAGCAGTTCTTC | CASSPQGHAEQFF | TRBJ2-1 | TRBV18 | NA | NA
TGCGCCAGCAGCCGGGACAGTAGCACAGATACGCAGTATTTT | CASSRDSSTDTQYF | TRBJ2-3 | TRBV5-1 | NA | TRBD1
TGTGCCAGCAGTCTACACGGGACTTACATTACCGGGGAGCTGTTTTTT | CASSLHGTYITGELFF | TRBJ2-2 | TRBV27 | once | NA
TGTGCCAGCAGCTGGACAGCGGCCAGCTCCTACAATGAGCAGTTCTTC | CASSWTAASSYNEQFF | TRBJ2-1 | TRBV7-9 | NA | NA
TGCGCCAGCAGCCAAGGACAGGGTTCCTACGAGCAGTACTTC | CASSQGQGSYEQYF | TRBJ2-7 | TRBV4-1 | NA | TRBD1
TGTGCCAGCTCACCGGGACTAGCGGGAGGGAATGAGCAGTTCTTC | CASSPGLAGGNEQFF | TRBJ2-1 | TRBV18 | NA | TRBD2
TGTGCCAGCAGCGCGGGGGGCGGTGGGGCCAACGTCCTGACTTTC | CASSAGGGGANVLTF | TRBJ2-6 | TRBV9 | NA | NA
TGTGCCAGTAGTAGCAGGGGGCGGCACGAGCAGTACTTC | CASSSRGRHEQYF | TRBJ2-7 | TRBV19 | medium-sized | TRBD1
TGTGCCAGCAGCCAAGTCCTAGCGAACACCTACGAGCAGTACTTC | CASSQVLANTYEQYF | TRBJ2-7 | TRBV14 | NA | NA